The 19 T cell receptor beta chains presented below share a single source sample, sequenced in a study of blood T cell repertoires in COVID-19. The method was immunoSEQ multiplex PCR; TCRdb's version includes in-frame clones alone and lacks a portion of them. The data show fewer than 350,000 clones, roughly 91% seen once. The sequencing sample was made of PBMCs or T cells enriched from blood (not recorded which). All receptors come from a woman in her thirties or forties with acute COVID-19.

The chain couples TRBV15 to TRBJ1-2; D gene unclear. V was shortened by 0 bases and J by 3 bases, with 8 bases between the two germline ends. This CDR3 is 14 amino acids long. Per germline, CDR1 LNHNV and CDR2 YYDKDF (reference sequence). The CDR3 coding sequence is TGTGCCACCAGCAGAGATTACAACGACTATGGCTACACCTTC. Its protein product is CATSRDYNDYGYTF.

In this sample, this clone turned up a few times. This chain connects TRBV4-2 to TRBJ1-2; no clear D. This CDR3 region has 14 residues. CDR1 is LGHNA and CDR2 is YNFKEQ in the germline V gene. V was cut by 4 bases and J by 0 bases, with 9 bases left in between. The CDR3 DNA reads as TGTGCCAGCAGCCGGCAAGCGACTAACTATGGCTACACCTTC. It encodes CASSRQATNYGYTF.

The CDR3 nucleotides are TGTGCCAGCAGCCCGAAGCGGTCGCTCACCGGGGAGCTGTTTTTT. Translating gives CASSPKRSLTGELFF. The chain links TRBV11-2 to TRBJ2-2, with D perhaps matching TRBD2 (5 bases). The germline gives CDR1 SGHAT, CDR2 FQNNGV. This CDR3 region has 15 residues. Trimming took 5 bases from V and 4 from J, leaving 14 bases between them.

CDR3 bases: TGTGCCACCAGTGATGAACAGGGAACGGGAAACACCATATATTTT. This encodes CATSDEQGTGNTIYF. The V and J genes are TRBV24-1 and TRBJ1-3; maybe TRBD1 (6 bases). Trimming cost V 3 bases and J 4 bases, with 12 bases left between them. The germline CDR1 and CDR2 sequences are KGHDR and SFDVKD. This CDR3 comprises 15 residues.

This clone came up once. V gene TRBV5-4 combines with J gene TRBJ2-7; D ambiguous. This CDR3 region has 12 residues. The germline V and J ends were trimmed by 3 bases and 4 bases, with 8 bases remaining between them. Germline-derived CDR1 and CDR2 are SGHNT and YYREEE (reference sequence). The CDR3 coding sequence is TGTGCCAGCAGCTACGGGTCGTACGAGCAGTACTTC. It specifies CASSYGSYEQYF. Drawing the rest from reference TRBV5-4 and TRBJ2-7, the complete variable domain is ETGVTQSPTHLIKTRGQQVTLRCSSQSGHNTVSWYQQALGQGPQFIFQYYREEENGRGNFPPRFSGLQFPNYSSELNVNALELDDSALYLCASSYGSYEQYFGPGTRLTVT.

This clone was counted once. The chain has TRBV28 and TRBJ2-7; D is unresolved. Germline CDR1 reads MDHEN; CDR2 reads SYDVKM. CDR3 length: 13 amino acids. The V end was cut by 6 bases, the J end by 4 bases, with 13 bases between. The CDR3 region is CASSTRVPYEQYF. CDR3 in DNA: TGTGCCAGCAGCACCCGGGTCCCATACGAGCAGTACTTC.

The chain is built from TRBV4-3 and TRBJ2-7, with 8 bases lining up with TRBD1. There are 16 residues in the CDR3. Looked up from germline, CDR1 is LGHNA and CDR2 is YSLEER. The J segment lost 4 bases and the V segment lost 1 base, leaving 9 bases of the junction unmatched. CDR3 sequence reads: CASSQGQGARVYEQYF. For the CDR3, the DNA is TGCGCCAGCAGCCAAGGTCAGGGGGCGCGGGTGTACGAGCAGTACTTC.

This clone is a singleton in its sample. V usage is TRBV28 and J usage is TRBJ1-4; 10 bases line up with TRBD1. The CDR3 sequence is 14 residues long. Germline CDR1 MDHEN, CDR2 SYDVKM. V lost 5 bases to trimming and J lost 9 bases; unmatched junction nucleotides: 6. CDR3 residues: CASSPTGGVKKLFF. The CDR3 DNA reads TGTGCCAGCAGTCCGACAGGGGGCGTAAAAAAACTGTTTTTT.

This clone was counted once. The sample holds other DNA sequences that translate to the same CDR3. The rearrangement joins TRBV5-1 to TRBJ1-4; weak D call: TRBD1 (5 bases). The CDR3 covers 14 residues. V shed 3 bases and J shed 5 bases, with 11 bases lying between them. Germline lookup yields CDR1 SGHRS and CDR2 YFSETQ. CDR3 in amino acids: CASSSGGSNEKLFF. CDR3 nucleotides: TGCGCCAGCAGCTCCGGGGGGAGCAATGAAAAACTGTTTTTT.

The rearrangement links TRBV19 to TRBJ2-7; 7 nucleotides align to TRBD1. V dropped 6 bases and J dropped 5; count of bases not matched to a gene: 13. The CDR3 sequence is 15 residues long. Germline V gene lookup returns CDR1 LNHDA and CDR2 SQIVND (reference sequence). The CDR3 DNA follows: TGTGCCAGTAGCTTGAGACAGGGTGGGTCCCACGAGCAGTACTTC. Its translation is CASSLRQGGSHEQYF.

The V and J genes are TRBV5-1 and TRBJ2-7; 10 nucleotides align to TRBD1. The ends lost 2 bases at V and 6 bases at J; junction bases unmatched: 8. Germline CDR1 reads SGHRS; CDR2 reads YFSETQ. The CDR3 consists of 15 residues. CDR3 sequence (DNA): TGCGCCAGCAGCTTTTTCGGACAGGGGGTCAGCGAGCAGTACTTC. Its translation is CASSFFGQGVSEQYF.

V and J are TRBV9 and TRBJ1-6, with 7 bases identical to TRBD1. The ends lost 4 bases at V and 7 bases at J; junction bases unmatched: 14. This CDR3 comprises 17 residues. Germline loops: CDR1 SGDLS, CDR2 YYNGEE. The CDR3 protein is CASSIEQGQRPNSPLHF. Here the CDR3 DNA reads TGTGCCAGCAGCATCGAACAGGGACAGAGACCCAATTCACCCCTCCACTTT.

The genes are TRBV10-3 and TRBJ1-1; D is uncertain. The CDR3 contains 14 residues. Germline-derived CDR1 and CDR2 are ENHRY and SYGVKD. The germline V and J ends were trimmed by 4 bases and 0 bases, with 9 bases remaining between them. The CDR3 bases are TGTGCCATCAGTGCAACAGTGTTGAACACTGAAGCTTTCTTT. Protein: CAISATVLNTEAFF.

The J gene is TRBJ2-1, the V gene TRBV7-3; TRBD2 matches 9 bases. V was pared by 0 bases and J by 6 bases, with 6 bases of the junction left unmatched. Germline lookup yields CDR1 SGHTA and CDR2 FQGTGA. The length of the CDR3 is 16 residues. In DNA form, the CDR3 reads TGTGCCAGCAGCTTAACGAGAATAGCGGGAGCCAATGAGCAGTTCTTC. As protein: CASSLTRIAGANEQFF.

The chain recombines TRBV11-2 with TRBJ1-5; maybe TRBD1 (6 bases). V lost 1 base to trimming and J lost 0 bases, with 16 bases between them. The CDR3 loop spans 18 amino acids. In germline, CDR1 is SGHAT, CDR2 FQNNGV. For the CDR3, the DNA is TGTGCCAGCAGCTTAGCCCACGGGACAAAATATAGCAATCAGCCCCAGCATTTT. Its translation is CASSLAHGTKYSNQPQHF.

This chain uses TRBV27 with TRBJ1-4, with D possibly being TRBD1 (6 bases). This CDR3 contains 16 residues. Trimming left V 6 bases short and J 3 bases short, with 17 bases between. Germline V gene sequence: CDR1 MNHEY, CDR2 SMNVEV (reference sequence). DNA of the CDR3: TGTGCCAGCAGGAGTTTTACAGGGCGGGCTAATGAAAAACTGTTTTTT. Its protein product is CASRSFTGRANEKLFF.

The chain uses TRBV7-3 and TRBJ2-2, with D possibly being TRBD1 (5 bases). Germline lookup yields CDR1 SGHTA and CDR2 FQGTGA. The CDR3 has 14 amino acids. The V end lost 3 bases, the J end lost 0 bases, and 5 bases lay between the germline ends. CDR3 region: CASSLTANTGELFF. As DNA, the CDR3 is TGTGCCAGCAGCTTGACAGCGAACACCGGGGAGCTGTTTTTT.

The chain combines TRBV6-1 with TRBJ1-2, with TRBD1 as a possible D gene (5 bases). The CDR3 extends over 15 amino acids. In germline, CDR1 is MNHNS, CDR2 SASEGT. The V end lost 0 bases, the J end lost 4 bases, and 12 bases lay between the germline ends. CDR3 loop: CASSEAQGLIYGYTF. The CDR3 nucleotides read TGTGCCAGCAGTGAAGCGCAGGGTTTAATCTATGGCTACACCTTC.

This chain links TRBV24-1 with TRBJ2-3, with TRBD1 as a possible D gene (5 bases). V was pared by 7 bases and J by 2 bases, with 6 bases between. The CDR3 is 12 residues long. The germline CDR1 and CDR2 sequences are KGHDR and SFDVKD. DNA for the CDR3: TGTGCCACCAGCAGGGACACAGATACGCAGTATTTT. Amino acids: CATSRDTDTQYF.